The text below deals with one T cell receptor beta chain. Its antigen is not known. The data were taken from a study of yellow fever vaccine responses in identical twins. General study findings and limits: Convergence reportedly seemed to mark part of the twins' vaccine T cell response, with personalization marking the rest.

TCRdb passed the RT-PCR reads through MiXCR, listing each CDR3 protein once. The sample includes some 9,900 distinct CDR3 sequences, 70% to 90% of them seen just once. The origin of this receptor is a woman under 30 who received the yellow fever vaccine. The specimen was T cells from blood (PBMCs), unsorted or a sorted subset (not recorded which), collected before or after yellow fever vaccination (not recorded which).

CDR3 nucleotide sequence: TGCAGTGCTAGCGGACAGGGCTATGAGCAGTTCTTC. Its translation is CSASGQGYEQFF. The chain links TRBV20-1 to TRBJ2-1; the match to TRBD1 covers 8 bases. The CDR3 spans 12 residues. Germline CDR1 reads DFQATT; CDR2 reads SNEGSKA (reference sequence). V trimming: 3 bases; J trimming: 8 bases; junction bases outside the gene matches: 3.